This is a list of T cell receptor beta chains from one sample in a study of tumor and adjacent non-tumor tissue in lung cancer. TCRdb fed the multiplex PCR reads into MiXCR, producing one record per CDR3 protein. The table records about 68,000 distinct CDR3 sequences, roughly 60% of them present only once. Source material: lung tumor tissue. The receptors were gathered from a man aged 50 to 59 with non-small cell lung cancer. Each CDR3 is given with its conserved first and last residue. A D gene is named only where the DNA matches it firmly. Where a row states a size, it is once, few, many or the class of an expanded clone; other rows omit it.

TRBV4-1	TRBJ2-1	NA	NA	TGCGCCAGCAGCCCGGGACCAGCTACGTACAATGAGCAGTTCTTC	CASSPGPATYNEQFF
TRBV28	TRBJ2-5	few	NA	TGTGCCAGCAGTTTAAGCCCCGGGATGGGAGAGACCCAGTACTTC	CASSLSPGMGETQYF
TRBV6-1	TRBJ2-2	many	NA	TGTGCCAGCAAAGTAACCGGGGAGCTGTTTTTT	CASKVTGELFF
TRBV12-3/TRBV12-4	TRBJ1-1	NA	NA	TGTGCCAGCTGCTTTGGGACGGGAGGGACTGGAGCTTTCTTT	CASCFGTGGTGAFF
TRBV6-6	TRBJ1-5	NA	NA	TGTACCAGCACCCAGAGCGACAACAATCAGCCCCAGCATTTT	CTSTQSDNNQPQHF
TRBV6-5	TRBJ2-7	NA	NA	TGTGCCAGCAGTTACCTGGGGAACGGATCCTACGAGCAGTACTTC	CASSYLGNGSYEQYF
TRBV30	TRBJ1-2	NA	NA	TGTGCCTCCCGTAGTCGCCTGGGAGACTATGGCTACGCCTTC	CASRSRLGDYGYAF
TRBV10-3	TRBJ1-5	NA	NA	TGTGCCATCAGTGACAGTTATAGCAGTCAGCCCCAGCATTTT	CAISDSYSSQPQHF
TRBV4-1	TRBJ1-4	medium-sized	NA	TGCGCCAGCAGCCAAGCCGGGACCGAGAGGAAACTGTTTTTT	CASSQAGTERKLFF
TRBV20-1	TRBJ1-2	NA	NA	TGCAGTGCTAGAGATGCCGTGAACTATGGCTACACCTTC	CSARDAVNYGYTF
TRBV7-3	TRBJ2-1	few	TRBD2	TGTGCCAGCAGCCCCGTAGCGGGGGTCTTCTACAATGAGCAGTTCTTC	CASSPVAGVFYNEQFF
TRBV11-1	TRBJ2-3	NA	NA	TGTGCCAGCAGCTTAGGGACTGTCGGGGGAAGCACAGATACACAGTATTTT	CASSLGTVGGSTDTQYF
TRBV5-1	TRBJ2-6	many	NA	TGCGCCAGCAGCTTGGTTCGGGAAGCTGCTGGGGCCAACGTCCTGACTTTC	CASSLVREAAGANVLTF
TRBV19	TRBJ1-5	NA	TRBD1	TGTGCCAGTAGCAGGGGGAGCAATCAGCCCCAGCATTTT	CASSRGSNQPQHF
TRBV24-1	TRBJ2-2	NA	TRBD1	TGTGCCACCACTGGACAGGCGTACACCGGGGAGCTGTTTTTT	CATTGQAYTGELFF
TRBV12-3/TRBV12-4	TRBJ1-6	few	TRBD1	TGTGCCAGCAGTCCCCGGACAGGGGGGAATTCACCCCCCCACTTT	CASSPRTGGNSPPHF
TRBV7-8	TRBJ2-2	NA	NA	TGTGCCAGCAGCTTCCCAGAGGAGAGCACCGGGGAGCTGTTTTTT	CASSFPEESTGELFF
TRBV12-5	TRBJ2-3	many	NA	TGTGCTAGTGGTATGGGGGAACCGGGTACGCAGTATTTT	CASGMGEPGTQYF
TRBV11-1	TRBJ2-1	NA	NA	TGTTCCATCAGCTTAGAACGGACAGACAATGATCAGTTCTTC	CSISLERTDNDQFF
TRBV29-1	TRBJ2-7	NA	NA	TGCAGCCAGGGGGGACAAATTTACGAGCAGTACTTC	CSQGGQIYEQYF